One sample yielded the 9 T cell receptor beta chains listed below, sequenced in a study of blood T cell repertoires in COVID-19. TCRdb keeps only in-frame clones here, not all; method: immunoSEQ multiplex PCR. The table includes about 220,000 clones, approximately 83% detected once. The sequenced sample was peripheral blood. The origin of the receptors is a woman aged 25-40 years who had recovered from COVID-19.

The rearrangement links TRBV11-3 to TRBJ2-7; 9 bases are a match to TRBD2. The CDR3 covers 16 residues. With 5 bases clipped from V and 6 bases from J, the junction kept 14 bases outside the gene matches. The germline V gene encodes CDR1 SGHNT and CDR2 YENEEA. Here the CDR3 DNA reads TGTGCCAGCAGCCCCGGACTAGCGAGGGGGTCGGGCGAGCAGTACTTC. This codes for CASSPGLARGSGEQYF.

This clone was seen only once. This chain connects TRBV29-1 to TRBJ1-1, with D hard to call. CDR3 size: 12 residues. CDR1 is SQVTM, CDR2 ANQGSEA, per germline. The V gene lost 3 bases and the J gene lost 1 base, with 6 bases spanning the gap. The CDR3 DNA reads as TGCAGCGTTGACGCTACGAACACTGAAGCTTTCTTT. This codes for CSVDATNTEAFF.

This clone was seen at least ten times. This rearrangement joins TRBV4-3 to TRBJ2-1; 10 nucleotides match TRBD2. V lost 4 bases to trimming and J lost 6 bases; unmatched junction nucleotides: 9. CDR1 LGHNA and CDR2 YSLEER come from the germline V gene. This CDR3 contains 16 residues. The CDR3, as DNA: TGCGCCAGCAGCCCCGTAGCCAGCGGGGGGGGCAATGAGCAGTTCTTC. It translates to CASSPVASGGGNEQFF.

CDR3 amino acids: CASSQEGTGDSPLHF. CDR3 DNA: TGTGCCAGCAGCCAAGAGGGGACTGGGGATTCACCCCTCCACTTT. This chain joins TRBV4-2 and TRBJ1-6; D is possibly TRBD1 (5 bases). Germline CDR1 reads LGHNA; CDR2 reads YNFKEQ. The CDR3 totals 15 residues. The V end lost 0 bases, the J end lost 8 bases, and 11 bases lay between the germline ends.

The V gene is TRBV7-2, the J gene TRBJ1-2; perhaps TRBD1 as D (5 bases). Germline loops: CDR1 SGHTA, CDR2 FQGNSA. Trimming took off 2 bases at V and 6 bases at J, with 13 bases between the two ends. The CDR3 is made up of 14 amino acids. As DNA, the CDR3 is TGTGCCAGCAGCTTAAGAAGCATCAGGGATGGCTACACCTTC. Its translation: CASSLRSIRDGYTF.

The sample holds one count of this clone. In DNA, the CDR3 is TGTGCCAGCAGTTTACCTTTCCCGGACAGGTACAATGAGCAGTTCTTC. Translation: CASSLPFPDRYNEQFF. The chain employs TRBV6-6 and TRBJ2-1, with TRBD1 matching 7 bases. Germline V gives CDR1 MNHNY, CDR2 SVGAGI (reference sequence). V was pared by 4 bases and J by 4 bases, with 10 bases of the junction left unmatched. The CDR3 spans 16 residues.

The chain uses TRBV2 and TRBJ2-7; D remains ambiguous. From germline, CDR1 is SNHLY and CDR2 FYNNEI. Trimming stripped 7 bases from V and 3 bases from J, with 16 bases between. CDR3 length equals 14 residues. CDR3 bases: TGTGCCAGCATAGAGCGAGAAACATTCTACGAGCAGTACTTC. Protein product: CASIERETFYEQYF.

The genes are TRBV11-2 and TRBJ2-3, with 9 bases lining up with TRBD2. The germline V gene encodes CDR1 SGHAT and CDR2 FQNNGV. The CDR3 length is 15 residues. V lost 4 bases, J lost 1 base, and 3 bases stayed unmatched. CDR3 DNA sequence: TGTGCCAGCAGCTCCCGGACTAGCGGCACAGATACGCAGTATTTT. Translating gives CASSSRTSGTDTQYF.

This sequence joins TRBV4-3 and TRBJ1-4; 9 nucleotides line up with TRBD1. This CDR3 is 16 amino acids long. The germline V gene encodes CDR1 LGHNA and CDR2 YSLEER. The V segment lost 1 base and the J segment 5 bases; nucleotides outside the gene matches: 5. This CDR3 reads CASSQAGQGFNEKLFF. Here the CDR3 DNA reads TGCGCCAGCAGCCAAGCGGGACAGGGTTTCAATGAAAAACTGTTTTTT.